This T cell receptor beta chain was sequenced in a study of T cell repertoires in cytomegalovirus infection. Study as a whole: Recently identified HLA-C-restricted CMV epitopes were used, and well-studied HLA-B-restricted CMV epitopes were used as well. Signatures in public TCR beta sequences pointed to both CMV infection and matching HLA type. Findings and limits, study-wide: Public TCR beta family frequency separated CMV-and-HLA carriers, including in an independent cohort. HLA-C-restricted, CMV-specific TCR beta clonotypes were dominant ex vivo.

TCRdb independently ran MiXCR on the reads; one entry per CDR3 protein. The data contain about 570,000 distinct CDR3 sequences, under 45% of them seen just once; the ten biggest clones take up roughly 50%. This clonotype was seen a single time. What it binds is not known. This specimen was cultured PBMCs, taken from culture after CMV antigen stimulation. The receptor was isolated from a human donor in good health (CMV status not recorded). Some clones in this sample may be carry-over from other donors' samples.

DNA of the CDR3: TGTGCCAGCAGCTTAAAGGGGACTGGCCGCGGGAGTTATTTT. Residues: CASSLKGTGRGSYF. The V and J genes are TRBV7-8 and TRBJ2-3, with 7 bases matching TRBD2. The junction had 14 bases not matched to a gene; V was cut back by 2 bases and J by 15 bases. This CDR3 contains 14 residues. The germline V gene has CDR1 SGHVS and CDR2 FQNEAQ.